This T cell receptor beta chain came from a study of T cells in Graves' hyperthyroidism and ophthalmopathy. On the study more broadly: Specimen type is peripheral blood, collected at initial diagnosis prior to any treatment. Study-wide points: Most thyroid clonotypes expanded above 0.001 were also detected in blood. Ophthalmopathy cases were set apart from stable hyperthyroidism by a 13 V-J model.

Patients affected by ophthalmopathy presented a Clinical Activity Score of at least 3, a NOSPECS grade of at least 4, and disease duration below 3 months. The V segment lost 5 bases and the J segment 1 base; nucleotides outside the gene matches: 7. This CDR3 comprises 15 residues. Germline lookup yields CDR1 SEHNR and CDR2 FQNEAQ (reference sequence). Comments on this clonotype: The antigen remains undetermined.

TCR beta CDR3 region amplification was performed from RNA transcripts. Initially, a first-round RT-PCR of the TCR CDR3 employed the HTBI primer set. TCRdb reanalysed the multiplex PCR reads using MiXCR and keeps one entry per CDR3 protein. The sample holds about 380,000 distinct CDR3 sequences, roughly 14% seen once. The sample was blood. The TCR was taken from a woman under 40 with Graves' ophthalmopathy. The chain recombines TRBV7-9 with TRBJ2-5, with 7 bases fitting TRBD1. CDR3 protein: CASSVGGQVQETQYF. CDR3 sequence (DNA): TGTGCCAGCAGCGTAGGTGGACAGGTCCAAGAGACCCAGTACTTC.